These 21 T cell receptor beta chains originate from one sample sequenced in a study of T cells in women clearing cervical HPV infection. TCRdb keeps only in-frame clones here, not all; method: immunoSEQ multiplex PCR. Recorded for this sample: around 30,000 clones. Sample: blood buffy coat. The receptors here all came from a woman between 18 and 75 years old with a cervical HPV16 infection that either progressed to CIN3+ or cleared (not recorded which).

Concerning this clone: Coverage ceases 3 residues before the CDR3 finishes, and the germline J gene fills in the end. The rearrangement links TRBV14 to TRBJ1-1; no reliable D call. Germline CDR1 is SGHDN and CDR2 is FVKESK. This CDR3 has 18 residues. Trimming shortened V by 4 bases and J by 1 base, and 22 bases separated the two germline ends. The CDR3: CASSRTRGTLTSNTEAFF. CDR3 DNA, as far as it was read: TGTGCCAGCAGCCGTACTCGGGGAACACTTACATCGAACACTGAA.

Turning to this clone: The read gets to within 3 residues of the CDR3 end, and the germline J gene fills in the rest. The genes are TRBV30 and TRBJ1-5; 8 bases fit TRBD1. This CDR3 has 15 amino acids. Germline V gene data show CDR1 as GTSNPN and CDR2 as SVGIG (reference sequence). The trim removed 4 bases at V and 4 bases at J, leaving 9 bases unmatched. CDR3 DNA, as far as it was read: TGTGCCTGGACCCCGGGCAGGGGGCGGAATCAGCCC. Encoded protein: CAWTPGRGRNQP. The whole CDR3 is CAWTPGRGRNQPQHF.

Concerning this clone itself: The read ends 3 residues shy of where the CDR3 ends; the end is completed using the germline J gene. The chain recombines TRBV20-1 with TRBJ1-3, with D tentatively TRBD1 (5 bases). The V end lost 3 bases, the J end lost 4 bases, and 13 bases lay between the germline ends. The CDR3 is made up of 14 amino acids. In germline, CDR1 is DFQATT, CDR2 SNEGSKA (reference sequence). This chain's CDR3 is CSASQGGSGNTIYF. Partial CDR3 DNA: TGCAGTGCTAGCCAGGGAGGTTCCGGAAACACC.

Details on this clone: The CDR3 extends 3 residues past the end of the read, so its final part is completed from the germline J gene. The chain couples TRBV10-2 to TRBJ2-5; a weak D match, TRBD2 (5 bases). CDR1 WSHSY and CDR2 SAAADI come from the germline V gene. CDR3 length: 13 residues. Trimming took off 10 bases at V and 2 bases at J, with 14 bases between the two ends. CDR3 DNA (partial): TGCGCCACCACACTAGGCCTGCAAGAGACC. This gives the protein CATTLGLQET. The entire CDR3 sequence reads CATTLGLQETQYF.

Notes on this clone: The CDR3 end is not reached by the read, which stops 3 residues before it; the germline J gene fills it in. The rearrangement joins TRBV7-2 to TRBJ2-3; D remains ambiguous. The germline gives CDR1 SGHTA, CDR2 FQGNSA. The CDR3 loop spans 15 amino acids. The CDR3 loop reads CASSRVGQGNQPQYF. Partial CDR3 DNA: TGTGCCAGCAGCCGAGTTGGGCAAGGCAATCAGCCG.

Partial CDR3 DNA: TGTGCCAGCAGTTACCCCAGGGATCCC. Residues: CASSYPRDP. The entire CDR3 protein reads CASSYPRDPQHF. This chain joins TRBV6-2 or TRBV6-3 and TRBJ1-5; TRBD1 might be the D (5 bases). Read coverage stops 3 residues before the CDR3 terminus; the germline J gene supplies the remainder. In germline, CDR1 is MNHEY, CDR2 SVGEGT. The CDR3 has 12 residues.

CDR3 DNA (partial): TGCAGTGCTTTCGGATCCCAGGTCTCCTACAATGAG. Its translation: CSAFGSQVSYNE. The full CDR3 protein is CSAFGSQVSYNEQFF. The chain recombines TRBV20-1 with TRBJ2-1; D call uncertain. The sequence runs out 3 residues before the end of the CDR3; the remainder is reconstructed from the germline J gene. Deletions cut 5 bases from V and 0 bases from J, with 14 bases between. Germline CDR1 DFQATT, CDR2 SNEGSKA (reference sequence). The CDR3 runs 15 residues.

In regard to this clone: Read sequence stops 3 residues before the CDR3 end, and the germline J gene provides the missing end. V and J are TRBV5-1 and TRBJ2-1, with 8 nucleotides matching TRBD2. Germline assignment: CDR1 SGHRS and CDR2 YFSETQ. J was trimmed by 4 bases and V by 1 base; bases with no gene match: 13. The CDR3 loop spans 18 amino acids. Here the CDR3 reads CASSLWSGGPKIYNEQFF. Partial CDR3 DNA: TGCGCCAGCAGCTTGTGGTCGGGGGGGCCAAAGATATACAATGAG.

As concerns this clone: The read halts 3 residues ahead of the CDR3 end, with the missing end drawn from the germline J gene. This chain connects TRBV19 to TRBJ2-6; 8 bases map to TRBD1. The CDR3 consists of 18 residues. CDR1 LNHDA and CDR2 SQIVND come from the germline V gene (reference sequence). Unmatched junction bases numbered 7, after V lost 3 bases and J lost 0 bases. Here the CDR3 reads CASSIFDRGFSGANVLTF. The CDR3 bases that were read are TGTGCCAGTAGTATCTTTGACAGGGGCTTCTCTGGGGCCAACGTC.

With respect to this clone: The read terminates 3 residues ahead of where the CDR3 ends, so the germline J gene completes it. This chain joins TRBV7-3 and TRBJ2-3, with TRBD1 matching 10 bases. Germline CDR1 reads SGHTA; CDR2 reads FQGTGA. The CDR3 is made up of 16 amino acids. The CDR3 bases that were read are TGTGCCAGCAGCTTAACGGGACAGGGGAGTGAAGAGACG. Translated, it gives CASSLTGQGSEET. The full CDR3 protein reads CASSLTGQGSEETQYF. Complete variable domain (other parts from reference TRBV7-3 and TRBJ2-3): GAGVSQTPSNKVTEKGKYVELRCDPISGHTALYWYRQSLGQGPEFLIYFQGTGAADDSGLPNDRFFAVRPEGSVSTLKIQRTERGDSAVYLCASSLTGQGSEETQYFGPGTRLTVL.

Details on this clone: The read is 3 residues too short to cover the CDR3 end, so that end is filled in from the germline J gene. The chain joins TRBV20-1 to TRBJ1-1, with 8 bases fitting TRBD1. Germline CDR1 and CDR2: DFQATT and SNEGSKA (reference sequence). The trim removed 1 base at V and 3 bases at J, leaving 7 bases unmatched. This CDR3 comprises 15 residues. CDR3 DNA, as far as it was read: TGCAGTGCTAGAGCCGACAGGGGAGGATACACTGAA. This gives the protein CSARADRGGYTE. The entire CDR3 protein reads CSARADRGGYTEAFF.

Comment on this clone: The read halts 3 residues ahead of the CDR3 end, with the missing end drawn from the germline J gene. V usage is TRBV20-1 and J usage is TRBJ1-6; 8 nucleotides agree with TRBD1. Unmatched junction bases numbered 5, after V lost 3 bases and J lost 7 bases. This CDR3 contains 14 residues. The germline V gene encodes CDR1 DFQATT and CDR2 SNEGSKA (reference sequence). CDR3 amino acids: CSASPGQANSPLHF. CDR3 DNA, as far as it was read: TGCAGTGCTAGCCCGGGACAGGCGAATTCACCC.

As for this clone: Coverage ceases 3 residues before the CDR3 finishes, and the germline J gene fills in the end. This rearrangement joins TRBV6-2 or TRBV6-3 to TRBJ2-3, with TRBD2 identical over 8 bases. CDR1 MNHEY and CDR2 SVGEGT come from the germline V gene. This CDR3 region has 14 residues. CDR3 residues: CATTLGLVDGAQYF. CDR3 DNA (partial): TGTGCCACCACACTGGGACTAGTTGACGGGGCG.

The CDR3 here is CSARDRLRDSGPNYGYTF. CDR3 DNA (partial): TGCAGTGCTAGAGATCGGTTAAGGGACAGTGGACCTAACTATGGC. This chain links TRBV20-1 with TRBJ1-2; 7 nucleotides align to TRBD1. The read is 3 residues too short to cover the CDR3 end, so that end is filled in from the germline J gene. The CDR3 runs to 18 residues. The V segment lost 0 bases and the J segment 0 bases; nucleotides outside the gene matches: 13. Germline assignment: CDR1 DFQATT and CDR2 SNEGSKA (reference sequence).

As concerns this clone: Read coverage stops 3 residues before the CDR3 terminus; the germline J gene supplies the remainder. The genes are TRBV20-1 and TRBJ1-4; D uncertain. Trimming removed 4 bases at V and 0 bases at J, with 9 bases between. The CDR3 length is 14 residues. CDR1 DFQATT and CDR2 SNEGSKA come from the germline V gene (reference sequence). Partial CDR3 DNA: TGCAGTGCTACGGAGGGTGCAACTAATGAAAAA. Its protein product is CSATEGATNEK. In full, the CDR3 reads CSATEGATNEKLFF.

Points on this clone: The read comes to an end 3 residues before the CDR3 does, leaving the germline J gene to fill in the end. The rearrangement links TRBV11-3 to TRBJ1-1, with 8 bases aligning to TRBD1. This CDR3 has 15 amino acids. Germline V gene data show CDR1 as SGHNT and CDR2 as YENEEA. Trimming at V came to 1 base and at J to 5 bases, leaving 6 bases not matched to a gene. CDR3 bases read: TGTGCCAGCAGCTTAGGGACAGGGAGGGCGACTGAA. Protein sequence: CASSLGTGRATE. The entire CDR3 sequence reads CASSLGTGRATEAFF. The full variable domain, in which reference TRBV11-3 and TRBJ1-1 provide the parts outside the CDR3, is EAGVVQSPRYKIIEKKQPVAFWCNPISGHNTLYWYLQNLGQGPELLIRYENEEAVDDSQLPKDRFSAERLKGVDSTLKIQPAELGDSAVYLCASSLGTGRATEAFFGQGTRLTVV.

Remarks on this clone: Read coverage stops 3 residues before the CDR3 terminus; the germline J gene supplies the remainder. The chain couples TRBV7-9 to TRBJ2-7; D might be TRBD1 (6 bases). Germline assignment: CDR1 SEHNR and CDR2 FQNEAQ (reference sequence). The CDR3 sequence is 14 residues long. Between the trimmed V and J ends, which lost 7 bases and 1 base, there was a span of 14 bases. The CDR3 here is CASTWTVRSYEQYF. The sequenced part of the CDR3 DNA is TGTGCCAGCACCTGGACAGTAAGATCCTACGAG.

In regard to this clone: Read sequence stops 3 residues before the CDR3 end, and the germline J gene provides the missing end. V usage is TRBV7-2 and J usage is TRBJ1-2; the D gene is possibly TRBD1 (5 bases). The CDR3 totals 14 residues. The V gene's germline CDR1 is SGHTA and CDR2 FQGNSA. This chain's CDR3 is CASSSYAQDYDYTF. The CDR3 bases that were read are TGTGCCAGCAGCTCTTACGCACAGGACTACGAC. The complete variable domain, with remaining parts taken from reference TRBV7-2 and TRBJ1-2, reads GAGVSQSPSNKVTEKGKDVELRCDPISGHTALYWYRQSLGQGLEFLIYFQGNSAPDKSGLPSDRFSAERTGGSVSTLTIQRTQQEDSAVYLCASSSYAQDYDYTFGSGTRLTVV.

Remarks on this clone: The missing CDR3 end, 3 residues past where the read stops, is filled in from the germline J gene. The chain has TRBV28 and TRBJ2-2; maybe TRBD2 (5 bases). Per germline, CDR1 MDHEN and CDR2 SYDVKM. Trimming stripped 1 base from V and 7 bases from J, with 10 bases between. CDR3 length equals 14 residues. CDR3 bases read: TGTGCCAGCAGTTTATACGGACGGGGCGGGGAG. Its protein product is CASSLYGRGGE. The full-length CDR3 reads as CASSLYGRGGELFF. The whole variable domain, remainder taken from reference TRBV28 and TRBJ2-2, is DVKVTQSSRYLVKRTGEKVFLECVQDMDHENMFWYRQDPGLGLRLIYFSYDVKMKEKGDIPEGYSVSREKKERFSLILESASTNQTSMYLCASSLYGRGGELFFGEGSRLTVL.

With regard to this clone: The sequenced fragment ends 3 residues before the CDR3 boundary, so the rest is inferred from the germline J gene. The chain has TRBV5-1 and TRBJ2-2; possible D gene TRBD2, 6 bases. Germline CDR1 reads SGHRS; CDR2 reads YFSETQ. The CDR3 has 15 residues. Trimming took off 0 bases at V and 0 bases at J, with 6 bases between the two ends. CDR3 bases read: TGCGCCAGCAGCTTGGGACTAGCGAACACCGGGGAG. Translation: CASSLGLANTGE. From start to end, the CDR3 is CASSLGLANTGELFF.

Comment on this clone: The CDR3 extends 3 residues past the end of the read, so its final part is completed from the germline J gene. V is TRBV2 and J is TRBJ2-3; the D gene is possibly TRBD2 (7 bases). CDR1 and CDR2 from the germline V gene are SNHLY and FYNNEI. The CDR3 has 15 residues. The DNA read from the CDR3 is TGTGCCAGCAGTGATCCCCGGGGGGCAAGGGAGACG. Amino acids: CASSDPRGARET. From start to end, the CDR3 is CASSDPRGARETQYF.